What follows is one TCR beta chain and its context. The entry originates in a study of control samples from healthy donors and cancer patients. Sequenced by immunoSEQ multiplex PCR; TCRdb stores in-frame clones only, minus some. The sample records 400,000 to 450,000 clones, 90% being singletons. With 4 bases clipped from V and 7 bases from J, the junction kept 8 bases outside the gene matches. CDR1 is GTSNPN and CDR2 is SVGIG in the germline V gene (reference sequence). The CDR3 loop spans 13 amino acids. The chain combines TRBV30 with TRBJ1-2; 8 nucleotides match TRBD1. Material for sequencing was PBMCs. The TCR comes from a man aged 35 to 55 with head and neck cancer. CDR3 bases: TGTGCCTGGACCACCCAGGGGGCGCGTGGCTACACCTTC. Its protein is CAWTTQGARGYTF. Drawing the rest from reference TRBV30 and TRBJ1-2, the complete variable domain is SQTIHQWPATLVQPVGSPLSLECTVEGTSNPNLYWYRQAAGRGLQLLFYSVGIGQISSEVPQNLSASRPQDRQFILSSKKLLLSDSGFYLCAWTTQGARGYTFGSGTRLTVV.